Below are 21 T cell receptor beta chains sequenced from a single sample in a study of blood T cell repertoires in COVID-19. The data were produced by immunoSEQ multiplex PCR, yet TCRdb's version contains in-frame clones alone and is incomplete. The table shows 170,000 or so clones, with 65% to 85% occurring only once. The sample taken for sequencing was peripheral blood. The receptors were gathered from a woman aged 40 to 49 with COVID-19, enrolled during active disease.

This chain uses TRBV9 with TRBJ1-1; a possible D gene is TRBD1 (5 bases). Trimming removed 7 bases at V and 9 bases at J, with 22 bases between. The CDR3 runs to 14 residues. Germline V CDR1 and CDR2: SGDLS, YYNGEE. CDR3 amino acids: CASVPTDGPRKAFF. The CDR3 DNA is TGTGCCAGCGTCCCGACAGACGGGCCAAGGAAAGCTTTCTTT.

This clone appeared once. The CDR3 bases are TGTGCCAGCAGCGAGGACAGTAATAATTCACCCCTCCACTTT. Protein product: CASSEDSNNSPLHF. The gene calls are TRBV5-4 and TRBJ1-6, with D tentatively TRBD1 (6 bases). CDR3 length: 14 residues. The V gene's germline CDR1 is SGHNT and CDR2 YYREEE (reference sequence). Trimming left V 4 bases short and J 5 bases short, with 10 bases between. The whole variable domain, remainder taken from reference TRBV5-4 and TRBJ1-6, is ETGVTQSPTHLIKTRGQQVTLRCSSQSGHNTVSWYQQALGQGPQFIFQYYREEENGRGNFPPRFSGLQFPNYSSELNVNALELDDSALYLCASSEDSNNSPLHFGNGTRLTVT.

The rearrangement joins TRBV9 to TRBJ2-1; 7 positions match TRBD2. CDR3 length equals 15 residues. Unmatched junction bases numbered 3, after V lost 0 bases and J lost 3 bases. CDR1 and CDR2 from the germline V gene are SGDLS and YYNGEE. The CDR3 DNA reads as TGTGCCAGCAGCGTAGGGTCTAGCGGCTACAATGAGCAGTTCTTC. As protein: CASSVGSSGYNEQFF.

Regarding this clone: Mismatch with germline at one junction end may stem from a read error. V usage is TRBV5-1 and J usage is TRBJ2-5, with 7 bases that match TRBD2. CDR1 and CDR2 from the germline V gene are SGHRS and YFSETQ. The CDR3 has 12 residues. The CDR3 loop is CASISGTGGRHF. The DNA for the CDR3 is TGCGCCAGCATCTCCGGGACGGGGGGAAGGCACTTC.

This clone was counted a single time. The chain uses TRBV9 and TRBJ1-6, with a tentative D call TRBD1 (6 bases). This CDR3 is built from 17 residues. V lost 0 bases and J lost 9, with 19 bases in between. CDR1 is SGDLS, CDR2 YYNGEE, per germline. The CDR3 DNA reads TGTGCCAGCAGCGTAGATAGGGGGGGCTTGTGGGCTTCACCCCTCCACTTT. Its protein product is CASSVDRGGLWASPLHF. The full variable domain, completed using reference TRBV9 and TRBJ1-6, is DSGVTQTPKHLITATGQRVTLRCSPRSGDLSVYWYQQSLDQGLQFLIQYYNGEERAKGNILERFSAQQFPDLHSELNLSSLELGDSALYFCASSVDRGGLWASPLHFGNGTRLTVT.

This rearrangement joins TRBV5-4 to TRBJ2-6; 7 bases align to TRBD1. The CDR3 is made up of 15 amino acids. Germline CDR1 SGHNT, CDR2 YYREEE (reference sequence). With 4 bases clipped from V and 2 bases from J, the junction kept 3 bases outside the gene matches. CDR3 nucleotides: TGTGCCAGCAGCGCAACAGGGGCTGGGGCCAACGTCCTGACTTTC. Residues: CASSATGAGANVLTF.

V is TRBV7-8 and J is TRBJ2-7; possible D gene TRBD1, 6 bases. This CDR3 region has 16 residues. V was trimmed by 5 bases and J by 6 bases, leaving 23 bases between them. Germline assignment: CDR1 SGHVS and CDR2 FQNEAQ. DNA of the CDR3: TGTGCCAGCAGCCAATCTCCCGGGACACCCGGGGCCGAGCAGTACTTC. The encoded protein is CASSQSPGTPGAEQYF.

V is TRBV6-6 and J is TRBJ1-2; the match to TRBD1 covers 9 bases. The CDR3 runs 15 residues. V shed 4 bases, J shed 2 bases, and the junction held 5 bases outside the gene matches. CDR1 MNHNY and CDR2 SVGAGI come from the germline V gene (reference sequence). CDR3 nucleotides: TGTGCCAGCAGTTCCGGGGGGACAGGGAACTATGGCTACACCTTC. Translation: CASSSGGTGNYGYTF.

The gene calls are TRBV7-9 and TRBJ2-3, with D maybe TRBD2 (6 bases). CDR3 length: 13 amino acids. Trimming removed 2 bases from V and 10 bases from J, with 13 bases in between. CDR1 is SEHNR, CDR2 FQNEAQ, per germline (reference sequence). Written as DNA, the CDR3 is TGTGCCAGCAGCTTAACCCCGGGAGACGCGCAGTATTTT. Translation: CASSLTPGDAQYF.

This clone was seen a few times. The CDR3 DNA sequence: TGTGCCAGCAGTTACGCCCCAGAATATGGCTACACCTTC. Translation gives CASSYAPEYGYTF. The chain links TRBV6-6 to TRBJ1-2; D is undetermined. The CDR3 runs 13 residues. CDR1 MNHNY and CDR2 SVGAGI come from the germline V gene (reference sequence). The V gene lost 2 bases and the J gene lost 5 bases, with 9 bases spanning the gap.

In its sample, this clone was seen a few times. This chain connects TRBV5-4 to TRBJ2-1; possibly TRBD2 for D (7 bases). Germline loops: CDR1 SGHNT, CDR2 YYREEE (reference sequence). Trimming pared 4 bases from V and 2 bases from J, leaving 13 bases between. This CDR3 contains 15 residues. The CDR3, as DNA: TGTGCCAGCAGCACGTCCGGGGGGCCCTACAATGAGCAGTTCTTC. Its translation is CASSTSGGPYNEQFF.

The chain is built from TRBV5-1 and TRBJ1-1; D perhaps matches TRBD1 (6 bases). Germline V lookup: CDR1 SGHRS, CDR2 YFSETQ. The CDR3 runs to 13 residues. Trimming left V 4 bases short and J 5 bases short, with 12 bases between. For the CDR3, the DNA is TGCGCCAGCAGCGCTACAACAGGGACTGAAGCTTTCTTT. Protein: CASSATTGTEAFF.

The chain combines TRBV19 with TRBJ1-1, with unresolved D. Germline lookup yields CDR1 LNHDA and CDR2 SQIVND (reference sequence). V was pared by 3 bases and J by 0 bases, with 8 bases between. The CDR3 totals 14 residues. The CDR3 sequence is CASSMWAVNTEAFF. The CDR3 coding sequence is TGTGCCAGTAGTATGTGGGCAGTGAACACTGAAGCTTTCTTT.

This CDR3 reads CATSRGPNEQFF. Written as DNA, the CDR3 is TGTGCCACCAGCAGAGGTCCTAATGAGCAGTTCTTC. The rearrangement uses TRBV15 and TRBJ2-1; no reliable D call. CDR3 length: 12 residues. The germline V gene encodes CDR1 LNHNV and CDR2 YYDKDF (reference sequence). The V end lost 1 base, the J end lost 7 bases, and 5 bases lay between the germline ends.

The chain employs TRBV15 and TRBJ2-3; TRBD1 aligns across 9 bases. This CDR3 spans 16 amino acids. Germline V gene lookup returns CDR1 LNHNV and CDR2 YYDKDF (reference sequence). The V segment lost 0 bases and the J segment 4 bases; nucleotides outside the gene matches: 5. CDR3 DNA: TGTGCCACCAGCAGAGATCGGGACAGGGTCGCAGATACGCAGTATTTT. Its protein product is CATSRDRDRVADTQYF. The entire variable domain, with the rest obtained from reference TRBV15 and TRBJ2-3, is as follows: DAMVIQNPRYQVTQFGKPVTLSCSQTLNHNVMYWYQQKSSQAPKLLFHYYDKDFNNEADTPDNFQSRRPNTSFCFLDIRSPGLGDTAMYLCATSRDRDRVADTQYFGPGTRLTVL.

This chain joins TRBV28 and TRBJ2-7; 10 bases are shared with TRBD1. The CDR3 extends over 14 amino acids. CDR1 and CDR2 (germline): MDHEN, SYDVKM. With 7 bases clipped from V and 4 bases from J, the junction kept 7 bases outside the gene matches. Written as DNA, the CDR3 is TGTGCCAGCACCGGACAGGGGGTTCGGTACGAGCAGTACTTC. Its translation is CASTGQGVRYEQYF.

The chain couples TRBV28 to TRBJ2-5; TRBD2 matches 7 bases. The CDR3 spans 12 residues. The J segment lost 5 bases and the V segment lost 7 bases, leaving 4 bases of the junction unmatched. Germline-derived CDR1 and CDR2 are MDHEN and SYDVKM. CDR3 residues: CASTLRGETQYF. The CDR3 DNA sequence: TGTGCCAGCACCCTGCGGGGGGAGACCCAGTACTTC.

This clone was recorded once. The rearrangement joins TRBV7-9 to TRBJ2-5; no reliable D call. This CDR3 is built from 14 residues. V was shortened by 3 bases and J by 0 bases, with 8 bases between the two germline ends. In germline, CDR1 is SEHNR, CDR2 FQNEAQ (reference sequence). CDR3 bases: TGTGCCAGCAGCTTCTCGACACACCAAGAGACCCAGTACTTC. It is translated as CASSFSTHQETQYF.

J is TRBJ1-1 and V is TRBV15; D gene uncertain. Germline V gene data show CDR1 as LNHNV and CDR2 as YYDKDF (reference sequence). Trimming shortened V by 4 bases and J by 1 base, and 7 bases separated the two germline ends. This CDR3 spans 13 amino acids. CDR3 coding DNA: TGTGCCACCAGCATAGCAGAGAACACTGAAGCTTTCTTT. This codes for CATSIAENTEAFF. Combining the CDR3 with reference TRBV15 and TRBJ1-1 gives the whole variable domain DAMVIQNPRYQVTQFGKPVTLSCSQTLNHNVMYWYQQKSSQAPKLLFHYYDKDFNNEADTPDNFQSRRPNTSFCFLDIRSPGLGDTAMYLCATSIAENTEAFFGQGTRLTVV.

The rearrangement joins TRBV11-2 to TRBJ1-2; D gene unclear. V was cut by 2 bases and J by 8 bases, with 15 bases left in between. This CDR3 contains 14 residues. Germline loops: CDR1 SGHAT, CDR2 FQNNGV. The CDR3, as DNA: TGTGCCAGCAGCTTATTTTTGGGCAGGTGGGGCTACACCTTC. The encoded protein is CASSLFLGRWGYTF. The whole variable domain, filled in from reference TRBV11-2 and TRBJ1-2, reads EAGVAQSPRYKIIEKRQSVAFWCNPISGHATLYWYQQILGQGPKLLIQFQNNGVVDDSQLPKDRFSAERLKGVDSTLKIQPAKLEDSAVYLCASSLFLGRWGYTFGSGTRLTVV.

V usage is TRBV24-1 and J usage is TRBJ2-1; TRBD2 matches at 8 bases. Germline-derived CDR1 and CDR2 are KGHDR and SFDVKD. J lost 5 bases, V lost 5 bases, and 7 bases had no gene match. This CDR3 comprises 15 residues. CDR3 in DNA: TGTGCCACCAGTGGACGGGGGGGCAGAGACAATGAGCAGTTCTTC. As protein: CATSGRGGRDNEQFF.